These T cell receptor beta chains were read from a single sample in a study of blood T cell repertoires in COVID-19. Libraries were prepared by immunoSEQ multiplex PCR; TCRdb keeps only in-frame clonotypes and omits some of them. The sample lists 150,000 to 200,000 clones; 85% to 90% were seen once. The sequenced sample consisted of peripheral blood. These receptors originate from a human donor in a cohort sampled during active COVID-19. CDR3s include the opening cysteine and the closing phenylalanine or tryptophan. D genes are given only for firm matches. The listing skips clone size in some rows; elsewhere it reads once, few, many or a size class.

j_call	v_call	d_call	clone_size	cdr3_aa	cdr3_nt
TRBJ2-2	TRBV2	TRBD1	once	CASRVTGGGTGELFF	TGTGCCAGCAGGGTAACAGGGGGAGGCACCGGGGAGCTGTTTTTT
TRBJ2-7	TRBV27	TRBD2	once	CASSPSTSGSYEQYF	TGTGCCAGCAGTCCCTCGACTAGCGGGAGCTACGAGCAGTACTTC
TRBJ2-7	TRBV6-1	-	many	CASSEAGTSGLYF	TGTGCCAGCAGTGAAGCTGGGACTTCGGGCCTGTACTTC
TRBJ2-7	TRBV2	TRBD1	-	CASSSGTGRSEQYF	TGTGCCAGCAGTTCCGGGACAGGGCGATCCGAGCAGTACTTC
TRBJ2-1	TRBV6-2/TRBV6-3	-	-	CASSWSRGNEQFF	TGTGCCAGCAGTTGGTCCAGGGGCAATGAGCAGTTCTTC
TRBJ2-1	TRBV6-1	TRBD2	-	CASSEAAQISGGRYNEQFF	TGTGCCAGCAGTGAAGCCGCTCAAATAAGCGGGGGGCGATACAATGAGCAGTTCTTC
TRBJ2-2	TRBV10-2	TRBD2	-	CASYRGLAGTPGTGELFF	TGCGCCAGCTATAGGGGACTAGCGGGTACTCCGGGCACCGGGGAGCTGTTTTTT
TRBJ2-1	TRBV15	TRBD2	-	CATSAAGGINEQFF	TGTGCCACCAGCGCAGCGGGAGGTATCAATGAGCAGTTCTTC
TRBJ2-7	TRBV29-1	-	-	CSVYGCPGFTYEQYF	-
TRBJ1-5	TRBV6-1	-	-	CASSEQASNQPQHF	TGTGCCAGCAGTGAACAGGCTAGCAATCAGCCCCAGCATTTT
TRBJ2-6	TRBV5-1	-	once	CASSPGQPLGGNVLTF	TGCGCCAGCAGCCCGGGACAGCCCCTGGGAGGCAACGTCCTGACTTTC
TRBJ2-1	TRBV5-4	-	-	CASSTTGAHEQFF	TGTGCCAGCAGCACGACTGGGGCACATGAGCAGTTCTTC
TRBJ2-7	TRBV6-6	TRBD1	-	CASRSTGVSYEQYF	TGTGCCAGCAGGAGCACAGGGGTTTCCTACGAGCAGTACTTC
TRBJ1-6	TRBV6-2/TRBV6-3	-	-	CASSYEGQRRNSPLHF	TGTGCCAGCAGTTACGAAGGACAGAGACGTAATTCACCCCTCCACTTT
TRBJ1-4	TRBV28	-	-	CASNTNGGGVEKLFF	TGTGCCAGCAACACCAACGGGGGGGGAGTGGAAAAACTGTTTTTT
TRBJ2-7	TRBV28	TRBD1	-	CASSYGTALYEQYF	TGTGCCAGCAGTTATGGGACAGCTTTATACGAGCAGTACTTC
TRBJ2-2	TRBV10-1	TRBD1	-	CASTAPNTGGGDTGELFF	TGCGCCAGCACCGCCCCCAACACAGGGGGCGGGGACACCGGGGAGCTGTTTTTT
TRBJ1-1	TRBV29-1	TRBD1	-	CSVELDRMNTEAFF	TGCAGCGTTGAACTGGACAGGATGAACACTGAAGCTTTCTTT
TRBJ2-1	TRBV6-4	TRBD2	-	CASSDPASGRNEEQFF	TGTGCCAGCAGTGACCCCGCTAGCGGGAGAAATGAGGAGCAGTTCTTC
TRBJ2-7	TRBV5-4	TRBD1	-	CASSPRDRAYEQYF	TGTGCCAGCAGCCCACGGGACAGGGCGTACGAGCAGTACTTC
TRBJ2-3	TRBV15	TRBD2	-	CATSRDYLGDTQYF	TGTGCCACCAGCCGGGACTACTTGGGAGATACGCAGTATTTT
TRBJ2-3	TRBV19	-	-	CASSPLLRDTQYF	TGTGCCAGTAGTCCCCTCCTCAGAGATACGCAGTATTTT
TRBJ1-2	TRBV11-2	-	-	CASSSGYGYTF	TGTGCCAGCAGTTCAGGGTATGGCTACACCTTC
TRBJ2-4	TRBV7-2	-	-	CASSSFPGIQYF	TGTGCCAGCAGCTCCTTCCCGGGCATTCAGTACTTC
TRBJ2-7	TRBV28	-	-	CASSLPSRGTYEQYF	TGTGCCAGCAGTTTACCCTCGAGAGGGACCTACGAGCAGTACTTC
TRBJ1-5	TRBV30	-	-	CAWNRPGQIRNQPQHF	TGTGCCTGGAATCGACCGGGACAAATACGCAATCAGCCCCAGCATTTT
TRBJ2-1	TRBV27	TRBD2	-	CASSPTAGRNEQFF	TGTGCCAGCAGTCCTACAGCGGGACGGAATGAGCAGTTCTTC
TRBJ1-4	TRBV6-2/TRBV6-3	TRBD1	-	CASSSSGTDNEKLFF	TGTGCCAGCAGTTCCTCCGGGACAGATAATGAAAAACTGTTTTTT
TRBJ2-3	TRBV4-1	-	-	CASSQGVPGSWTDTQYF	TGCGCCAGCAGCCAAGGCGTGCCAGGGTCGTGGACAGATACGCAGTATTTT
TRBJ1-5	TRBV27	TRBD1	once	CASSLNRQGRQPQHF	TGTGCCAGCAGTTTAAATCGACAGGGCCGTCAGCCCCAGCATTTT
TRBJ2-7	TRBV4-1	-	-	CASSQTQGRGYEQYF	TGCGCCAGCAGCCAAACCCAGGGTAGAGGATACGAGCAGTACTTC
TRBJ1-2	TRBV13	-	once	CASSSPGGVVDGYTF	TGTGCCAGCAGCTCCCCAGGAGGGGTAGTGGATGGCTACACCTTC
TRBJ1-1	TRBV18	-	-	CASATLGGSFTEAFF	TGTGCCAGCGCCACTCTGGGGGGGTCGTTCACTGAAGCTTTCTTT
TRBJ1-1	TRBV7-2	-	once	CASSGSAANTEAFF	TGTGCCAGCAGCGGAAGCGCGGCGAACACTGAAGCTTTCTTT
TRBJ1-1	TRBV2	TRBD1	once	CASSRDRVGNTEAFF	TGTGCCAGCAGTCGGGACAGGGTTGGAAACACTGAAGCTTTCTTT